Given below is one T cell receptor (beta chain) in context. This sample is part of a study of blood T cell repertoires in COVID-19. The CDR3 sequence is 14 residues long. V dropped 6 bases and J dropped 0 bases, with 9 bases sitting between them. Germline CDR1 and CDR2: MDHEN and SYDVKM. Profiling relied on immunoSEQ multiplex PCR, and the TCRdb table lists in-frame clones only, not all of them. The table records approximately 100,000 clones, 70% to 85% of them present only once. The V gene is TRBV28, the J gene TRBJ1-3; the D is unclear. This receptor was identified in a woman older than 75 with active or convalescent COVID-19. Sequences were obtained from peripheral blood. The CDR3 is CASRTGYSGNTIYF. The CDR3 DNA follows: TGTGCCAGCAGAACGGGATACTCTGGAAACACCATATATTTT.